The 8 T cell receptor beta chains in this list originate from one sample, sequenced in a study of post-analysis software for immune sequencing data. Study results and caveats: The five TRBV segments detected at higher frequency in patients than in controls included TRBV5-6, TRBV5-1 and TRBV20-1.

The library was made from cDNA and included unique molecular identifiers. TCRdb fed the PCR reads into MiXCR, producing one record per CDR3 protein. This table has over 700,000 distinct CDR3 sequences, 30% appearing once. These TCRs' antigens remain unknown. Sequencing used blood. The receptors stem from a girl aged 10-17 years with multiple sclerosis.

This chain uses TRBV28 with TRBJ2-7, with 9 bases that match TRBD1. Germline V CDR1 and CDR2: MDHEN, SYDVKM. Trimming removed 5 bases from V and 7 bases from J; junction bases left unmatched: 12. CDR3 length: 15 amino acids. The CDR3 region is CASSRPGQGWNEQYF. For the CDR3, the DNA is TGTGCCAGCAGTCGCCCCGGACAGGGGTGGAATGAGCAGTACTTC.

Turning to this clonotype: Sequence at one end of the junction differs from germline and may be a read error. J is TRBJ2-1 and V is TRBV11-2; 12 bases are a match to TRBD2. The CDR3 consists of 16 residues. CDR1 and CDR2 (germline): SGHAT, FQNNGV. CDR3 in DNA: TGTGCCTGCAGCTTAGATCTAGCGGGGGGGCCAGATGAGCAGTTCTTC. It translates to CACSLDLAGGPDEQFF.

V and J are TRBV6-4 and TRBJ2-5; the D gene could be TRBD1 or TRBD2 (7 bases each). This CDR3 is built from 15 residues. From germline, CDR1 is MRHNA and CDR2 SNTAGT. V was clipped by 3 bases and J by 6 bases, with 17 bases between them. CDR3 nucleotides: TGTGCCAGCAGTGAAAGTGTTCAGGGGGGGAAGACCCAGTACTTC. Translating it yields CASSESVQGGKTQYF.

The chain employs TRBV27 and TRBJ2-7, with TRBD1 as a possible D gene (6 bases). The J call could be wrong; TRBJ2-5 is a better fit for the DNA end. Germline CDR1 reads MNHEY; CDR2 reads SMNVEV (reference sequence). The CDR3 is made up of 14 amino acids. CDR3 in DNA: TGTGCCAGCAGTTTATCACAGGGTTGGAAGACCCAGTACTTC. This gives the protein CASSLSQGWKTQYF.

This clonotype has only a few counts. The chain carries TRBV6-5 and TRBJ2-2; no clear D. Germline CDR1 is MNHEY and CDR2 is SVGAGI. The CDR3 spans 13 residues. V was shortened by 4 bases and J by 1 base, with 4 bases between the two germline ends. The CDR3 nucleotides read TGTGCCAGCAGTTTCGTGAACACCGGGGAGCTGTTTTTT. Its translation: CASSFVNTGELFF.

Only a few counts were recorded for this clonotype. This sequence joins TRBV10-3 and TRBJ2-3; D ambiguous. Germline V gene data show CDR1 as ENHRY and CDR2 as SYGVKD. V was shortened by 2 bases and J by 0 bases, with 3 bases between the two germline ends. The CDR3 contains 13 residues. The CDR3 loop reads CAISEISTDTQYF. The CDR3 nucleotides read TGTGCCATCAGTGAGATTAGCACAGATACGCAGTATTTT.

This clonotype was counted only a few times. J is TRBJ1-1 and V is TRBV5-1, with D perhaps matching TRBD1 (6 bases). The ends were cut back, 2 bases at V and 6 bases at J, with 11 bases in the middle. Germline V gene data show CDR1 as SGHRS and CDR2 as YFSETQ. The CDR3 consists of 13 residues. The CDR3 spells CASSFVGGPEAFF. CDR3 nucleotides: TGCGCCAGCAGCTTTGTCGGGGGCCCTGAAGCTTTCTTT.

This chain connects TRBV24-1 to TRBJ2-5; the D gene is possibly TRBD1 (6 bases). The CDR3 contains 14 residues. V shed 4 bases and J shed 4 bases, with 12 bases lying between them. The germline CDR1 and CDR2 sequences are KGHDR and SFDVKD. As DNA, the CDR3 is TGTGCCACCAGTGAACCCACAGGGAGAGAGACCCAGTACTTC. Encoded protein: CATSEPTGRETQYF.